This T cell receptor beta chain was observed in a study of T cell repertoires in aging, cancer and after chemotherapy. As for the study in general: Over several months to years, re-sampled healthy donor repertoires clearly shared clones.

Peripheral blood genomic DNA, not sorted cells or RNA, was the template. Findings and limits, study-wide: The repertoire data cannot show anything about immunological memory following chemotherapy. Median generation probability rose over the chemotherapy interval in each cancer cohort, suggesting rebound thymic output.

Comments on this clonotype: Its antigen is currently unknown.

The V gene end was trimmed by 4 bases and the J gene end by 8 bases; junction bases not matched to a gene: 5. Germline lookup yields CDR1 LNHDA and CDR2 SQIVND (reference sequence). CDR3 length: 13 residues. Multiplex touch-down PCR with TRB-A/B primers amplified rearranged V-D-J TRB sequences. TCRdb fed the multiplex PCR reads into MiXCR, producing one record per CDR3 protein. In the table there are about 9,200 distinct CDR3 sequences, approximately 30% of which are singletons. The receptor comes from a human donor in good health. The chain recombines TRBV19 with TRBJ2-1, with 7 bases identical to TRBD1. Sequencing was performed on blood. CDR3 amino acids: CASSRDREYEQFF. DNA of the CDR3: TGTGCCAGTAGTAGGGACAGAGAATATGAGCAGTTCTTC.